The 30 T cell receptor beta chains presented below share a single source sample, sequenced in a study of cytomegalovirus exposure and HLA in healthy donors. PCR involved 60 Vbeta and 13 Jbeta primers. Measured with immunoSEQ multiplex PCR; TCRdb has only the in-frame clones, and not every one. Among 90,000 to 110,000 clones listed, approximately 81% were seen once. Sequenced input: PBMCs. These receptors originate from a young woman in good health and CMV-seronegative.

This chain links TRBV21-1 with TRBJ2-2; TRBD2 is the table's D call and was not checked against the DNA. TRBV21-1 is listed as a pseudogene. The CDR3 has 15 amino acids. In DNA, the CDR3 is TGTGCCAGCAGCTCTGCAGGGGAGGGGGCCGGGGAGCTGTTTTTT. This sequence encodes CASSSAGEGAGELFF.

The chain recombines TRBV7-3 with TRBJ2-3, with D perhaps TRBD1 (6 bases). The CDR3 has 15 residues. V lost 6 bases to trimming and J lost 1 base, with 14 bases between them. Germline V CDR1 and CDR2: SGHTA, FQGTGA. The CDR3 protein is CASSRTEDGTDTQYF. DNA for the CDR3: TGTGCCAGCAGTAGGACAGAAGACGGCACAGATACGCAGTATTTT. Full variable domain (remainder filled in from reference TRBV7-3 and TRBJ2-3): GAGVSQTPSNKVTEKGKYVELRCDPISGHTALYWYRQSLGQGPEFLIYFQGTGAADDSGLPNDRFFAVRPEGSVSTLKIQRTERGDSAVYLCASSRTEDGTDTQYFGPGTRLTVL.

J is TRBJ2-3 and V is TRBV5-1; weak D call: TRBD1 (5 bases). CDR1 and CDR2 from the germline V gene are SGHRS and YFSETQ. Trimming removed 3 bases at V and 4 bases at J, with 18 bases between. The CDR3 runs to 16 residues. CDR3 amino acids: CASSSDISLPPDTQYF. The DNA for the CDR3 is TGCGCCAGCAGCTCGGACATCAGTCTGCCCCCAGATACGCAGTATTTT.

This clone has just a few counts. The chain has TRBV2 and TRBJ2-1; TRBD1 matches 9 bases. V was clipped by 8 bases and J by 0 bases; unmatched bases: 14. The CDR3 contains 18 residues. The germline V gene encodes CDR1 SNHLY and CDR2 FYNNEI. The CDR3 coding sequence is TGTGCCAGCTGGACTCGGGGACAGGGTTTCAGCTCCTACAATGAGCAGTTCTTC. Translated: CASWTRGQGFSSYNEQFF. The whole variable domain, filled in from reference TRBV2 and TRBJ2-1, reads EPEVTQTPSHQVTQMGQEVILRCVPISNHLYFYWYRQILGQKVEFLVSFYNNEISEKSEIFDDQFSVERPDGSNFTLKIRSTKLEDSAMYFCASWTRGQGFSSYNEQFFGPGTRLTVL.

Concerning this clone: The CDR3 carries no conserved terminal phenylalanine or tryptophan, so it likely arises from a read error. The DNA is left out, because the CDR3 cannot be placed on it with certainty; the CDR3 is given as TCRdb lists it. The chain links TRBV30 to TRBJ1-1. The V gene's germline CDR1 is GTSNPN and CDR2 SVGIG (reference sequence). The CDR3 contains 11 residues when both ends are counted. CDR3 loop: CAWSVLARRDL.

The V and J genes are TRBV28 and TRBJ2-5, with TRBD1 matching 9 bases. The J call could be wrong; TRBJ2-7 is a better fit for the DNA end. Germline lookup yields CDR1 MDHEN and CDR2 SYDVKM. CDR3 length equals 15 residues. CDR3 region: CASAHRDRAPYEQYF. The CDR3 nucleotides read TGTGCCAGCGCTCACCGGGACAGGGCCCCCTACGAGCAGTACTTC.

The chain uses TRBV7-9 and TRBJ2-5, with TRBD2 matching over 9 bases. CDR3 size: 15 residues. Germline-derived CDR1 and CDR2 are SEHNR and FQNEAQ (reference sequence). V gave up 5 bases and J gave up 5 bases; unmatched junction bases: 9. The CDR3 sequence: CASSLYVAGVETQYF. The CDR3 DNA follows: TGTGCCAGCAGCCTATATGTAGCGGGAGTGGAGACCCAGTACTTC.

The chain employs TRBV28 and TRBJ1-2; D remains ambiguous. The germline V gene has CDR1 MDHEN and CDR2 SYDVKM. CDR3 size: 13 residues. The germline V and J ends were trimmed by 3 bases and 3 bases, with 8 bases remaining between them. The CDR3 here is CASSFVLDYGYTF. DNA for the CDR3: TGTGCCAGCAGTTTTGTCCTTGACTATGGCTACACCTTC.

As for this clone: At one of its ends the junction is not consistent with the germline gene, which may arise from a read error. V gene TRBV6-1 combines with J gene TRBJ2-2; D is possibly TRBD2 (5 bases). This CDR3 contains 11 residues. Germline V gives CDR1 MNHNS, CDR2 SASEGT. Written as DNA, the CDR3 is TGCGCGACGGGAAACACCGGGGAGCTGTTTTTT. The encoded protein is CATGNTGELFF.

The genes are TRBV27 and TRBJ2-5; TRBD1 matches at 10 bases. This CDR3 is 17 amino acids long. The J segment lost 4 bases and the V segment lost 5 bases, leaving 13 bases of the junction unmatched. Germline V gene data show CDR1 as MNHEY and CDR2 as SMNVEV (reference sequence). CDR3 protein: CASSPYSRGDRGETQYF. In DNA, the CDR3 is TGTGCCAGCAGTCCATACAGCCGGGGGGACAGGGGAGAGACCCAGTACTTC.

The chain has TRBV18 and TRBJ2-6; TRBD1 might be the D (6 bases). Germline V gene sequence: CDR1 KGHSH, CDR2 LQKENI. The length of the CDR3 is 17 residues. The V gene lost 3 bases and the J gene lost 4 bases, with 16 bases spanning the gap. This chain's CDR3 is CASSPTGPQVGANVLTF. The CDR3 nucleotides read TGTGCCAGCTCACCGACAGGACCCCAGGTAGGGGCCAACGTCCTGACTTTC. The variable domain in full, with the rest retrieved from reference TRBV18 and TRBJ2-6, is NAGVMQNPRHLVRRRGQEARLRCSPMKGHSHVYWYRQLPEEGLKFMVYLQKENIIDESGMPKERFSAEFPKEGPSILRIQQVVRGDSAAYFCASSPTGPQVGANVLTFGAGSRLTVL.

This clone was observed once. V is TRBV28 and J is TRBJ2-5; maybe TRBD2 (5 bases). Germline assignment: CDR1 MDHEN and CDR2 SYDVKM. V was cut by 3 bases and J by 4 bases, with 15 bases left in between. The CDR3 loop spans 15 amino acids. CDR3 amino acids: CASSLGGGGGETQYF. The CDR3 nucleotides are TGTGCCAGCAGTTTGGGCGGAGGAGGTGGAGAGACCCAGTACTTC.

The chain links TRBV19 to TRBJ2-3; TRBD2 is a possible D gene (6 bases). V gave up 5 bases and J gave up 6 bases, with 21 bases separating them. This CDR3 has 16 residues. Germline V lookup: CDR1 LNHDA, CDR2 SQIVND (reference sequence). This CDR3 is CASSFYTGTAGDTQYF. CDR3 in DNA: TGTGCCAGTAGTTTCTATACCGGGACCGCGGGGGATACGCAGTATTTT.

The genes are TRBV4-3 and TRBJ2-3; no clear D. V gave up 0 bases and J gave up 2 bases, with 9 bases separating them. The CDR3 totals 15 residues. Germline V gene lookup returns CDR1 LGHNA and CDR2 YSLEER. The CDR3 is CASSQDLGNTDTQYF. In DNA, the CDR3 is TGCGCCAGCAGCCAAGATTTGGGCAACACAGATACGCAGTATTTT.

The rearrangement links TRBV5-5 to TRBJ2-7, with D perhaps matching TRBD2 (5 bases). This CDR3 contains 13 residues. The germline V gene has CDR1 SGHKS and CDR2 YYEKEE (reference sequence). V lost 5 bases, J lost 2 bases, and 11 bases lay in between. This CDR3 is CASSIREAYEQYF. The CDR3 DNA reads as TGTGCCAGCAGTATCCGGGAAGCCTACGAGCAGTACTTC. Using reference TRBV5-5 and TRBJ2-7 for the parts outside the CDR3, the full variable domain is DAGVTQSPTHLIKTRGQQVTLRCSPISGHKSVSWYQQVLGQGPQFIFQYYEKEERGRGNFPDRFSARQFPNYSSELNVNALLLGDSALYLCASSIREAYEQYFGPGTRLTVT.

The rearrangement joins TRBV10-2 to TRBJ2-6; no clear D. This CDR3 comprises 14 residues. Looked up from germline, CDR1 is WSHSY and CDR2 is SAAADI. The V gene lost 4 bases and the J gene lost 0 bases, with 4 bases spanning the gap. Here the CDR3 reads CASSGDSGANVLTF. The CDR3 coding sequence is TGCGCCAGCAGTGGAGACTCTGGGGCCAACGTCCTGACTTTC.

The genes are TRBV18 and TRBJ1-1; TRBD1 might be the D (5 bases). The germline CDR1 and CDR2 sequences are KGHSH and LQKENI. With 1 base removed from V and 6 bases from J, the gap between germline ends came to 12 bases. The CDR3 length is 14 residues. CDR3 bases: TGTGCCAGCTCACCACTTAGCTGGGGCCCTGAAGCTTTCTTT. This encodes CASSPLSWGPEAFF.

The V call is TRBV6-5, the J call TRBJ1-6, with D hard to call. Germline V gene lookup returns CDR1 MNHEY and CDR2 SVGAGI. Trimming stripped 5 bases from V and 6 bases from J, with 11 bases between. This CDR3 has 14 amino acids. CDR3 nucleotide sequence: TGTGCCAGCAGTCCCCGGGAATCTAATTCACCCCTCCACTTT. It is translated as CASSPRESNSPLHF.

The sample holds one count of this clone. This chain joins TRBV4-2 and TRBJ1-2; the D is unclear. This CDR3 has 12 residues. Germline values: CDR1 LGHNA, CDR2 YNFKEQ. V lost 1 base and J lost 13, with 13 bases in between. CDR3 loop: CASSQGQAPFTF. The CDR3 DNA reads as TGTGCCAGCAGCCAAGGTCAAGCCCCTTTCACCTTC.

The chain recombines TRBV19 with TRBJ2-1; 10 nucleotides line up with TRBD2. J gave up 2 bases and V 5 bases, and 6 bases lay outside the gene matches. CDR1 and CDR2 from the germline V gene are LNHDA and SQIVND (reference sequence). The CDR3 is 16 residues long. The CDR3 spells CASSPITSGTYNEQFF. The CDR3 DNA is TGTGCCAGTAGTCCAATCACTAGCGGGACCTACAATGAGCAGTTCTTC.

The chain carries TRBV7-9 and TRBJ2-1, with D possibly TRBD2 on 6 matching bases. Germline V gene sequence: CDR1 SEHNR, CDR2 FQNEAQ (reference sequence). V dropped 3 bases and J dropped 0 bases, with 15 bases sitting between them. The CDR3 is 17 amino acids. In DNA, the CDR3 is TGTGCCAGCAGCTTCCCTAGTGGGAGGATCTCCTACAATGAGCAGTTCTTC. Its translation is CASSFPSGRISYNEQFF.

The CDR3 DNA reads as TGCGCCAGCAGCCAAGAGTCTGCGGGCGGTGGCACTAATGAAAAACTGTTTTTT. Amino acids: CASSQESAGGGTNEKLFF. J is TRBJ1-4 and V is TRBV4-1; D uncertain. V lost 0 bases, J lost 2 bases, and 16 bases lay in between. The germline V gene has CDR1 MGHRA and CDR2 YSYEKL. The CDR3 is made up of 18 amino acids.

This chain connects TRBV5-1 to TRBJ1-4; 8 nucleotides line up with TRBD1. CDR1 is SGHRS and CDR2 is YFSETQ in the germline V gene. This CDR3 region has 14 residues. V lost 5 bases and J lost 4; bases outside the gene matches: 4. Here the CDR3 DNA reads TGCGCCAGCAGGACGGGACAGGTTAATGAAAAACTGTTTTTT. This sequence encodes CASRTGQVNEKLFF. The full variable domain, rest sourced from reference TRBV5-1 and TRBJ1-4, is KAGVTQTPRYLIKTRGQQVTLSCSPISGHRSVSWYQQTPGQGLQFLFEYFSETQRNKGNFPGRFSGRQFSNSRSEMNVSTLELGDSALYLCASRTGQVNEKLFFGSGTQLSVL.

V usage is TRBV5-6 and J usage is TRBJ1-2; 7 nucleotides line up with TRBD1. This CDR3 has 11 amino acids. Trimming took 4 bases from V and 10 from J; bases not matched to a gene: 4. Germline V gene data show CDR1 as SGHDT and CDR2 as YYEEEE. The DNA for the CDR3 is TGTGCCAGCAGCCGGGACAGTCTCTACACCTTC. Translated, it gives CASSRDSLYTF. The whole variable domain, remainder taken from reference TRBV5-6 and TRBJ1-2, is DAGVTQSPTHLIKTRGQQVTLRCSPKSGHDTVSWYQQALGQGPQFIFQYYEEEERQRGNFPDRFSGHQFPNYSSELNVNALLLGDSALYLCASSRDSLYTFGSGTRLTVV.

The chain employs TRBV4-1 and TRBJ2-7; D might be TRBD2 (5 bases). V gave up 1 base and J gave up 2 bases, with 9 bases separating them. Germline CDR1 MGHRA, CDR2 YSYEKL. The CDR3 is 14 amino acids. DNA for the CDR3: TGCGCCAGCAGCCAAGCAGACTACACCTACGAGCAGTACTTC. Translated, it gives CASSQADYTYEQYF.

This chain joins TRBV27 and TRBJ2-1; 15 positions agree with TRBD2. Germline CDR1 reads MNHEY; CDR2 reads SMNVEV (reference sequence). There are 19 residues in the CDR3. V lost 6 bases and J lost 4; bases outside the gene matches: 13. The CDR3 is CASRTFRTSGRAGYNEQFF. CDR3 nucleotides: TGTGCCAGCAGGACCTTTCGGACTAGCGGGAGGGCCGGGTACAATGAGCAGTTCTTC.

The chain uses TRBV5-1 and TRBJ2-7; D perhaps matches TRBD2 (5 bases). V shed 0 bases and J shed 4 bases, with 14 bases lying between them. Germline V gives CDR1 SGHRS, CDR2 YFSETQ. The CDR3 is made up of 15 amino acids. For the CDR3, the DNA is TGCGCCAGCAGCTTGGTCGGAGGCGCCGCTTACGAGCAGTACTTC. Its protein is CASSLVGGAAYEQYF.

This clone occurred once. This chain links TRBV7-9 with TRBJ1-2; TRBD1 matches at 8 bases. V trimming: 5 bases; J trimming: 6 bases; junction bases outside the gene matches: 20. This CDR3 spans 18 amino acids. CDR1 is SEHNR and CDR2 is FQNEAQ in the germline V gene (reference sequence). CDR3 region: CASSPRRYAQDRAHGYTF. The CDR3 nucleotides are TGTGCCAGCAGCCCCCGCCGATATGCGCAGGACAGGGCTCATGGCTACACCTTC.

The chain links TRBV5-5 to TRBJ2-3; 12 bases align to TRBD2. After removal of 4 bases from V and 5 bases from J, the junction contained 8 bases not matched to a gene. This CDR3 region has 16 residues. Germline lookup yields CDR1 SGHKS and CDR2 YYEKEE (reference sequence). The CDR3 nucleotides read TGTGCCAGCAGCAAAACTAGCGGGAGGACCGGAGATACGCAGTATTTT. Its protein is CASSKTSGRTGDTQYF.

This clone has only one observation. The CDR3 DNA sequence: TGTGCCAGCAGCTTAGTCCCAGGCGGGGAGCTGTTTTTT. It specifies CASSLVPGGELFF. The V and J genes are TRBV7-2 and TRBJ2-2, with D unresolved. The CDR3 is made up of 13 amino acids. The germline gives CDR1 SGHTA, CDR2 FQGNSA. Trimming stripped 1 base from V and 7 bases from J, with 7 bases between.